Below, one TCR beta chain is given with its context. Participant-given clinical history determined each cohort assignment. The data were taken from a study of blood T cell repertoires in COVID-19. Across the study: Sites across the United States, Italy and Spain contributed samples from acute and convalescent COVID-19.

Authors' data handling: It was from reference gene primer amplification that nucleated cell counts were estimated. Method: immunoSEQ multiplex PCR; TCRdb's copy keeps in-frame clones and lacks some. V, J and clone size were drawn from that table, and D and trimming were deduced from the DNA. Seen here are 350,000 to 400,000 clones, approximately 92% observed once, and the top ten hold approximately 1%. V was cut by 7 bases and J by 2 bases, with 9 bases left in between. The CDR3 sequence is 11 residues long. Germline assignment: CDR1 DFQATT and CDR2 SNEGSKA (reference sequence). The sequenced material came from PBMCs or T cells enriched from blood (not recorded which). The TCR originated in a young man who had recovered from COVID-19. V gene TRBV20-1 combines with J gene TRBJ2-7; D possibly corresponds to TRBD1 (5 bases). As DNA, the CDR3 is TGCAGTGGACAGATCACCTACGAGCAGTACTTC. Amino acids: CSGQITYEQYF.